Below, 24 T cell receptor beta chains from the same sample are listed, as sequenced in a study of control samples from healthy donors and cancer patients. TCRdb keeps only in-frame clones here, not all; method: immunoSEQ multiplex PCR. The sample shows about 190,000 clones, roughly 91% of them seen only once. Sequencing was carried out using blood. The receptors stem from a man between 18 and 29 years old in good health.

The chain uses TRBV27 and TRBJ1-2, with unresolved D. Trimming took off 3 bases at V and 7 bases at J, with 6 bases between the two ends. The CDR3 runs 11 residues. Germline loops: CDR1 MNHEY, CDR2 SMNVEV (reference sequence). The CDR3 loop reads CASSFGGGYTF. The CDR3 nucleotides read TGTGCCAGCAGTTTCGGTGGTGGCTACACCTTC.

This rearrangement joins TRBV25-1 to TRBJ1-3; D perhaps matches TRBD1 (5 bases). CDR3 length equals 15 residues. The germline CDR1 and CDR2 sequences are MGHDK and SYGVNS. V lost 4 bases to trimming and J lost 2 bases, with 12 bases between them. The CDR3, as DNA: TGTGCCAGCAGTGCGCAGGGTAAAGCTGGAAACACCATATATTTT. Amino acid sequence: CASSAQGKAGNTIYF. Variable domain in full (rest from reference TRBV25-1 and TRBJ1-3): EADIYQTPRYLVIGTGKKITLECSQTMGHDKMYWYQQDPGMELHLIHYSYGVNSTEKGDLSSESTVSRIRTEHFPLTLESARPSHTSQYLCASSAQGKAGNTIYFGEGSWLTVV.

V and J are TRBV5-8 and TRBJ1-5; D gene unclear. V lost 0 bases, J lost 4 bases, and 14 bases lay in between. The CDR3 runs 16 residues. CDR1 SGHTS and CDR2 YDEGEE come from the germline V gene. CDR3 sequence (DNA): TGTGCCAGCAGCTTGGCTCTAGGGAGAGAGAATCAGCCCCAGCATTTT. Protein product: CASSLALGRENQPQHF.

This chain joins TRBV5-5 and TRBJ1-3; D call uncertain. The CDR3 extends over 16 amino acids. Trimming left V 1 base short and J 0 bases short, with 11 bases between. Per the germline V gene, CDR1 is SGHKS and CDR2 is YYEKEE (reference sequence). CDR3 amino acids: CASSLTRSSSGNTIYF. DNA for the CDR3: TGTGCCAGCAGCTTGACCAGGAGCAGCTCTGGAAACACCATATATTTT.

The gene calls are TRBV12-5 and TRBJ2-7; D is possibly TRBD1 (6 bases). The CDR3 is made up of 12 amino acids. V lost 9 bases to trimming and J lost 5 bases, with 14 bases between them. The germline V gene encodes CDR1 LGHNT and CDR2 FRNRAP. CDR3 amino acids: CASKQGSDEQYF. In DNA, the CDR3 is TGTGCTAGCAAACAGGGTAGCGACGAGCAGTACTTC. Full variable domain (outside the CDR3, taken from reference TRBV12-5 and TRBJ2-7): DARVTQTPRHKVTEMGQEVTMRCQPILGHNTVFWYRQTMMQGLELLAYFRNRAPLDDSGMPKDRFSAEMPDATLATLKIQPSEPRDSAVYFCASKQGSDEQYFGPGTRLTVT.

As regards this clone: One junction end disagrees with the germline gene, perhaps due to a read error. V is TRBV5-1 and J is TRBJ2-7; tentative D call: TRBD2 (5 bases). The germline gives CDR1 SGHRS, CDR2 YFSETQ. The CDR3 is 15 residues long. CDR3 bases: TGCGTCAGCAGCTTGAGTGGAAGCGGACGATACGAGCAGTACTTC. Amino acids: CVSSLSGSGRYEQYF.

This sequence joins TRBV5-1 and TRBJ1-3; the D gene is possibly TRBD1 (5 bases). Deletions cut 2 bases from V and 3 bases from J, with 15 bases between. The CDR3 spans 16 residues. Germline CDR1 SGHRS, CDR2 YFSETQ. DNA of the CDR3: TGCGCCAGCAGCTTATCGCTAGCCAGGGATGGAAACACCATATATTTT. It encodes CASSLSLARDGNTIYF.

The CDR3 nucleotides are TGTGCCAACATGGCCGGGATTCAAAACATTCAGTACTTC. Amino acids: CANMAGIQNIQYF. V is TRBV18 and J is TRBJ2-4; a weak D match, TRBD2 (5 bases). The germline V gene encodes CDR1 KGHSH and CDR2 LQKENI. V gave up 10 bases and J gave up 5 bases, with 15 bases separating them. This CDR3 is built from 13 residues.

The CDR3 loop reads CSVLKGTNSGNTIYF. CDR3 DNA: TGCAGCGTCCTAAAGGGCACCAACTCTGGAAACACCATATATTTT. This chain joins TRBV29-1 and TRBJ1-3; D is undetermined. Trimming removed 6 bases at V and 0 bases at J, with 15 bases between. This CDR3 contains 15 residues. In germline, CDR1 is SQVTM, CDR2 ANQGSEA.

The V call is TRBV19, the J call TRBJ2-2; D ambiguous. Germline V gene sequence: CDR1 LNHDA, CDR2 SQIVND (reference sequence). The V end was cut by 7 bases, the J end by 2 bases, with 17 bases between. This CDR3 is built from 16 residues. CDR3 DNA: TGTGCCAGTATCGTCTCTGGGCTGTTAAACACCGGGGAGCTGTTTTTT. This gives the protein CASIVSGLLNTGELFF.

The chain employs TRBV27 and TRBJ2-7, with 10 positions matching TRBD1. Germline V gives CDR1 MNHEY, CDR2 SMNVEV (reference sequence). V dropped 5 bases and J dropped 2; count of bases not matched to a gene: 3. This CDR3 comprises 14 residues. For the CDR3, the DNA is TGTGCCAGCAGTCGGGACAGGGGCCCCTACGAGCAGTACTTC. Its translation is CASSRDRGPYEQYF.

The chain's CDR3 is CASSFQGYGYTF. CDR3 DNA sequence: TGTGCCAGCAGCTTTCAGGGGTATGGCTACACCTTC. The chain combines TRBV7-9 with TRBJ1-2; tentative D call: TRBD1 (6 bases). Germline V gives CDR1 SEHNR, CDR2 FQNEAQ (reference sequence). The ends were cut back, 3 bases at V and 5 bases at J, with 7 bases in the middle. The CDR3 covers 12 residues.

The chain links TRBV5-1 to TRBJ1-5, with 7 bases matching TRBD1. After removal of 0 bases from V and 4 bases from J, the junction contained 10 bases not matched to a gene. CDR3 size: 17 residues. Germline-derived CDR1 and CDR2 are SGHRS and YFSETQ. In nucleotides, the CDR3 is TGCGCCAGCAGCTTGGGGTACGGGACAGAAGGGAATCAGCCCCAGCATTTT. This sequence encodes CASSLGYGTEGNQPQHF.

V gene TRBV28 combines with J gene TRBJ1-4; a weak D match, TRBD1 (5 bases). The V gene lost 1 base and the J gene lost 7 bases, with 13 bases spanning the gap. CDR1 MDHEN and CDR2 SYDVKM come from the germline V gene. CDR3 length: 15 amino acids. Here the CDR3 reads CASSLLGQNTEKLFF. CDR3 in DNA: TGTGCCAGCAGTTTATTGGGGCAGAATACTGAAAAACTGTTTTTT.

The V and J genes are TRBV7-6 and TRBJ1-2; maybe TRBD1 (6 bases). The length of the CDR3 is 16 residues. Germline CDR1 and CDR2: SGHVS and FNYEAQ. Trimming removed 0 bases from V and 2 bases from J, with 13 bases in between. The CDR3 coding sequence is TGTGCCAGCAGCTTAGCAGCAGGGGATTCCAACTATGGCTACACCTTC. Its translation is CASSLAAGDSNYGYTF. Using reference TRBV7-6 and TRBJ1-2 for the parts outside the CDR3, the full variable domain is GAGVSQSPRYKVTKRGQDVALRCDPISGHVSLYWYRQALGQGPEFLTYFNYEAQQDKSGLPNDRFSAERPEGSISTLTIQRTEQRDSAMYRCASSLAAGDSNYGYTFGSGTRLTVV.

This chain joins TRBV5-1 and TRBJ1-5; tentatively, D is TRBD1 (5 bases). CDR1 is SGHRS, CDR2 YFSETQ, per germline. The ends were cut back, 0 bases at V and 3 bases at J, with 7 bases in the middle. There are 14 residues in the CDR3. This CDR3 is CASSLGGTNQPQHF. As DNA, the CDR3 is TGCGCCAGCAGCTTGGGGGGGACCAATCAGCCCCAGCATTTT.

The chain combines TRBV24-1 with TRBJ1-5; D is ambiguous. The CDR3 is 12 residues long. Germline V gene lookup returns CDR1 KGHDR and CDR2 SFDVKD. V was pared by 4 bases and J by 7 bases, with 7 bases between. CDR3 nucleotides: TGTGCCACCAGTGACCCCGGACAGCCCCAGCATTTT. This gives the protein CATSDPGQPQHF.

The rearrangement joins TRBV6-6 to TRBJ2-6, with 9 bases lining up with TRBD2. This CDR3 region has 16 residues. V shed 8 bases, J shed 1 base, and the junction held 6 bases outside the gene matches. Germline CDR1 and CDR2: MNHNY and SVGAGI (reference sequence). CDR3 in amino acids: CASVSGGRSGANVLTF. As DNA, the CDR3 is TGTGCCAGCGTTAGCGGGGGTAGATCTGGGGCCAACGTCCTGACTTTC.

The J gene is TRBJ1-5, the V gene TRBV6-8; D ambiguous. The CDR3 is 14 residues long. V lost 10 bases to trimming and J lost 0 bases, with 13 bases between them. Germline V gives CDR1 MNHGY, CDR2 SAAAGT. The CDR3 sequence: CATPRAHSNQPQHF. CDR3 sequence (DNA): TGTGCCACCCCCCGGGCTCATAGCAATCAGCCCCAGCATTTT.

The chain joins TRBV10-3 to TRBJ2-1, with D perhaps TRBD1 or TRBD2 (5 bases each). This CDR3 comprises 16 residues. The V end was cut by 1 base, the J end by 0 bases, with 10 bases between. The germline gives CDR1 ENHRY, CDR2 SYGVKD. CDR3: CAISELGESSYNEQFF. In DNA, the CDR3 is TGTGCCATCAGTGAGTTGGGGGAGAGCTCCTACAATGAGCAGTTCTTC.

The rearrangement joins TRBV6-1 to TRBJ1-5; tentative D call: TRBD1 (5 bases). The CDR3 length is 14 residues. The V and J ends lost 1 base and 2 bases respectively, with 6 bases between them. Germline-derived CDR1 and CDR2 are MNHNS and SASEGT. The CDR3 spells CASSEGGGNQPQHF. The CDR3 coding sequence is TGTGCCAGCAGTGAAGGGGGCGGCAATCAGCCCCAGCATTTT.

The J gene is TRBJ1-2, the V gene TRBV2; 9 bases line up with TRBD1. The CDR3 runs to 13 residues. CDR1 is SNHLY, CDR2 FYNNEI, per germline. With 5 bases clipped from V and 6 bases from J, the junction kept 4 bases outside the gene matches. The CDR3 sequence is CASSFDRGDGYTF. The CDR3 coding sequence is TGTGCCAGCAGTTTTGACAGGGGGGATGGCTACACCTTC.

Remarks on this clone: Distinct nucleotide sequences in the sample also encode this CDR3. The chain couples TRBV12-3 or TRBV12-4 to TRBJ2-3; D is undetermined. This CDR3 contains 12 residues. V dropped 4 bases and J dropped 2 bases, with 4 bases sitting between them. In DNA, the CDR3 is TGTGCCAGCAGTTCCAACACAGATACGCAGTATTTT. Protein: CASSSNTDTQYF.

The V gene is TRBV6-2 or TRBV6-3, the J gene TRBJ2-7; TRBD2 is a possible D gene (5 bases). Germline lookup yields CDR1 MNHEY and CDR2 SVGEGT. Trimming removed 2 bases from V and 7 bases from J, with 15 bases in between. The length of the CDR3 is 14 residues. The DNA of the CDR3 is TGTGCCAGCAGTTACCCGGGGAGCAGAATGGAGCAGTACTTC. This gives the protein CASSYPGSRMEQYF.